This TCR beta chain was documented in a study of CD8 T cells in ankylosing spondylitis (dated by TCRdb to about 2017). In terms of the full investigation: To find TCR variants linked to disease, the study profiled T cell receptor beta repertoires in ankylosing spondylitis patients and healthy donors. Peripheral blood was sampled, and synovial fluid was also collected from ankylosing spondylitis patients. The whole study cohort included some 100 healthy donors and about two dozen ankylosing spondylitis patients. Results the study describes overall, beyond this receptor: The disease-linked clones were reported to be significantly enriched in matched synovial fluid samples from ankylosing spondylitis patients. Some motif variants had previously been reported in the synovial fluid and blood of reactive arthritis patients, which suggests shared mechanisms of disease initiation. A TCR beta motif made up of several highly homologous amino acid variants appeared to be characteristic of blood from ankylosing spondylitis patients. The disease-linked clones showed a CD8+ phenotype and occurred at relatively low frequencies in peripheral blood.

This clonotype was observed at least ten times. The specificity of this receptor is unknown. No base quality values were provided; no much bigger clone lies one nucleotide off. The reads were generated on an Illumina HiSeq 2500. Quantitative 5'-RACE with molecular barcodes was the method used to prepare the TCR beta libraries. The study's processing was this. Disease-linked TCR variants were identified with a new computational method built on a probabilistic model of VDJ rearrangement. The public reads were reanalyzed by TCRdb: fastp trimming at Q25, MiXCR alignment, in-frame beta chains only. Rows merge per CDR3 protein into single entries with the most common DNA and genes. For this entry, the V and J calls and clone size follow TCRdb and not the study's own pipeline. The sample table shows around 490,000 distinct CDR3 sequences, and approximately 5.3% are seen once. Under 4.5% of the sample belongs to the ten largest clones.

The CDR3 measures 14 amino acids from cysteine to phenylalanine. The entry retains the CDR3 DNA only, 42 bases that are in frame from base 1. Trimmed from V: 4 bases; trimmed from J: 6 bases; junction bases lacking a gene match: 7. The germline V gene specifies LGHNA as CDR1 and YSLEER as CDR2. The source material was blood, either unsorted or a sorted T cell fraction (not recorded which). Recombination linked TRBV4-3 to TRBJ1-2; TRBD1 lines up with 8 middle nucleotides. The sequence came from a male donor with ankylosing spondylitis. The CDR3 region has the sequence CASSPTGEVHGYTF. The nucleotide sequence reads TGCGCCAGCAGCCCGACAGGGGAGGTTCATGGCTACACCTTC.